One sample yielded the 5 T cell receptor beta chains listed below, sequenced in a study of T cell responses to AZD1222 COVID-19 vaccine. Data came from immunoSEQ multiplex PCR; TCRdb stores just in-frame clones and leaves some out. The repertoire holds 25,000 to 30,000 clones, with more than 70% as singletons. Sequencing was performed on peripheral blood, taken on day 0 of AZD1222 vaccination. The receptors shown here come from an adult in good health.

The chain joins TRBV6-5 to TRBJ2-3; no reliable D call. CDR3 length equals 13 residues. Trimming took 9 bases from V and 1 from J, leaving 11 bases between them. Per germline, CDR1 MNHEY and CDR2 SVGAGI. CDR3 sequence reads: CARLKRGTDTQYF. The CDR3 DNA follows: TGTGCCAGACTAAAAAGGGGCACAGATACGCAGTATTTT.

The V and J genes are TRBV19 and TRBJ1-3; D gene uncertain. The CDR3 consists of 13 residues. Germline CDR1 and CDR2: LNHDA and SQIVND (reference sequence). The V and J ends lost 4 bases and 5 bases respectively, with 9 bases between them. The CDR3 DNA sequence: TGTGCCAGTAGTAATTGGGGTAGAAACACCATATATTTT. Protein: CASSNWGRNTIYF. The whole variable domain, remainder taken from reference TRBV19 and TRBJ1-3, is DGGITQSPKYLFRKEGQNVTLSCEQNLNHDAMYWYRQDPGQGLRLIYYSQIVNDFQKGDIAEGYSVSREKKESFPLTVTSAQKNPTAFYLCASSNWGRNTIYFGEGSWLTVV.

The chain employs TRBV7-2 and TRBJ1-3; the D gene is possibly TRBD1 (5 bases). V dropped 5 bases and J dropped 4 bases, with 18 bases sitting between them. The CDR3 has 16 amino acids. Germline CDR1 is SGHTA and CDR2 is FQGNSA. The CDR3 loop reads CASSLAAGLQGNTIYF. CDR3 nucleotides: TGTGCCAGCAGCCTCGCTGCAGGGCTTCAGGGAAACACCATATATTTT.

The CDR3 reads CASSPKRVRGQQYV. CDR3 DNA: TGTGCCAGCAGCCCGAAACGGGTCAGGGGGCAGCAGTACGTC. The J gene is TRBJ2-7, the V gene TRBV3-1 (or the pseudogene TRBV3-2), with TRBD1 matching 8 bases. This CDR3 has 14 amino acids. Germline V gives CDR1 LGHDT, CDR2 YNNKEL (reference sequence). The junction had 10 bases not matched to a gene; V was cut back by 4 bases and J by 8 bases.

The chain couples TRBV7-2 to TRBJ2-3; 7 bases align to TRBD2. The V and J ends lost 4 bases and 6 bases, in that order; junction bases with no gene match: 7. This CDR3 has 14 residues. Germline loops: CDR1 SGHTA, CDR2 FQGNSA. CDR3: CASSSREGPDTQYF. CDR3 DNA sequence: TGTGCCAGCAGCTCAAGGGAGGGCCCGGATACGCAGTATTTT.